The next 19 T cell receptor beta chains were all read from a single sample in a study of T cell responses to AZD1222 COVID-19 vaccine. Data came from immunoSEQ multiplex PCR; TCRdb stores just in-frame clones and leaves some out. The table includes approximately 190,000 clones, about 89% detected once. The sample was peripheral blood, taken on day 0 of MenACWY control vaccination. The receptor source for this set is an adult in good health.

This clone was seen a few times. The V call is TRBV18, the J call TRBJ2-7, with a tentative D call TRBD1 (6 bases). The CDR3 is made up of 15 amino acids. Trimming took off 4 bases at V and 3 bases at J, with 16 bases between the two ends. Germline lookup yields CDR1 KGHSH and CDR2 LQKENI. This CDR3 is CASSLTGTPGYEQYF. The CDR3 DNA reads TGTGCCAGCTCACTTACCGGGACACCAGGCTACGAGCAGTACTTC.

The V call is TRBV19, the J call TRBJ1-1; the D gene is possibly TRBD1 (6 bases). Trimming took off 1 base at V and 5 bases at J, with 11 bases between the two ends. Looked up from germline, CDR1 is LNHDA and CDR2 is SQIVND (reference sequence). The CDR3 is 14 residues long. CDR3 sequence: CASSIGGQGTEAFF. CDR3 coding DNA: TGTGCCAGTAGTATAGGGGGGCAGGGAACTGAAGCTTTCTTT.

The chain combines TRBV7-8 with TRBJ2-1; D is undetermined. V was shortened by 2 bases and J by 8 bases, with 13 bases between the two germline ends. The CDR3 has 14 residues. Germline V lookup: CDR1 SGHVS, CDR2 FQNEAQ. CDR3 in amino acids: CASSLSGIQYEQFF. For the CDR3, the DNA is TGTGCCAGCAGCTTATCTGGGATTCAGTATGAGCAGTTCTTC.

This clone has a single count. CDR3 sequence reads: CATSSPETGPNTEAFF. CDR3 DNA: TGTGCCACCAGCAGCCCAGAGACAGGCCCGAACACTGAAGCTTTCTTT. The V and J genes are TRBV15 and TRBJ1-1, with a tentative D call TRBD1 (6 bases). V gave up 3 bases and J gave up 1 base, with 15 bases separating them. Germline CDR1 and CDR2: LNHNV and YYDKDF (reference sequence). The CDR3 runs to 16 residues.

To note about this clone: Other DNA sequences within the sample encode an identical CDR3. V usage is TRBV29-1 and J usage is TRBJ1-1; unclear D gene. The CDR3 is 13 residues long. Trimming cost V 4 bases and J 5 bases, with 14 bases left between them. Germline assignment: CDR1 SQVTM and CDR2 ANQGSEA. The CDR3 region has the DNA TGCAGCGTTGCAACTAGCGAGGGAACTGAAGCTTTCTTT. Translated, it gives CSVATSEGTEAFF. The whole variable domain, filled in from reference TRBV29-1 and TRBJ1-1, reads SAVISQKPSRDICQRGTSLTIQCQVDSQVTMMFWYRQQPGQSLTLIATANQGSEATYESGFVIDKFPISRPNLTFSTLTVSNMSPEDSSIYLCSVATSEGTEAFFGQGTRLTVV.

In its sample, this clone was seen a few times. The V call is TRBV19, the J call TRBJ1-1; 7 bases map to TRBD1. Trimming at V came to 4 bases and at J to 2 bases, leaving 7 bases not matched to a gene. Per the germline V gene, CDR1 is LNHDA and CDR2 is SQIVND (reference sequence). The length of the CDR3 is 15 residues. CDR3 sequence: CASSSTDRSNTEAFF. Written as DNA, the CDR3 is TGTGCCAGTAGTAGCACGGACAGGAGTAACACTGAAGCTTTCTTT.

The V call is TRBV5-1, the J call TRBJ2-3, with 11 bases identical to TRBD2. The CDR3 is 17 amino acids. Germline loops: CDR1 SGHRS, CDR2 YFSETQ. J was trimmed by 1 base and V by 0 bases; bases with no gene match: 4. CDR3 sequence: CASSLARLAGRTDTQYF. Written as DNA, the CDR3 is TGCGCCAGCAGCTTGGCCCGACTAGCGGGGCGCACAGATACGCAGTATTTT.

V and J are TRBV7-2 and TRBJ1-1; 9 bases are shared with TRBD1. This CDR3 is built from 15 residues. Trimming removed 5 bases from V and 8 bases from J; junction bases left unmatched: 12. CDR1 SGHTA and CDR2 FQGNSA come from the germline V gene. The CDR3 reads CASSPTLLGQGEAFF. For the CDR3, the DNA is TGTGCCAGCAGCCCAACCCTATTAGGACAGGGGGAAGCTTTCTTT. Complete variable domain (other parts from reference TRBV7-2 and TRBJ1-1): GAGVSQSPSNKVTEKGKDVELRCDPISGHTALYWYRQSLGQGLEFLIYFQGNSAPDKSGLPSDRFSAERTGGSVSTLTIQRTQQEDSAVYLCASSPTLLGQGEAFFGQGTRLTVV.

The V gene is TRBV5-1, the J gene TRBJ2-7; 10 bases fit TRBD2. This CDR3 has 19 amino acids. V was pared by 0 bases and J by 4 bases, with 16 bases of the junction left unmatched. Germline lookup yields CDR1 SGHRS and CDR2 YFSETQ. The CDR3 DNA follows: TGCGCCAGCAGCTTGGCCATCACTAGCGGGGTCGCCACCGTGTACGAGCAGTACTTC. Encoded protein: CASSLAITSGVATVYEQYF.

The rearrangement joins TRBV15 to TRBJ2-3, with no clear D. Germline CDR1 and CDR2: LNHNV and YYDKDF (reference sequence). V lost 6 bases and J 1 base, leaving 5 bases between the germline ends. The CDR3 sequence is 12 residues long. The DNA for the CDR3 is TGTGCCACCAGTAAGGGCACAGATACGCAGTATTTT. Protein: CATSKGTDTQYF.

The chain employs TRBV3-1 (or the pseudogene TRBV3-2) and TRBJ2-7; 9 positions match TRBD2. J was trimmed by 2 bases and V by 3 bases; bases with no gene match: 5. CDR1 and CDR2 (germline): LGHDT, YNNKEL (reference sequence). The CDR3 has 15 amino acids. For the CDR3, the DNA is TGTGCCAGCAGCCAGAAGGGACTAGCCCCCTACGAGCAGTACTTC. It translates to CASSQKGLAPYEQYF.

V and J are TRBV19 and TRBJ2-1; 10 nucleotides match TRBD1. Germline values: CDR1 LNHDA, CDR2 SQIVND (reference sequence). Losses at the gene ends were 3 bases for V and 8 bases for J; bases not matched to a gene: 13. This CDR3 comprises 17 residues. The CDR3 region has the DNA TGTGCCAGTAGTATGAGACAGGGGGCTTTCCAAGAAGATGAGCAGTTCTTC. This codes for CASSMRQGAFQEDEQFF.

CDR3 sequence reads: CASSLGGARGYTF. The CDR3 coding sequence is TGTGCCAGCAGTTTAGGGGGGGCGCGTGGCTACACCTTC. The chain recombines TRBV27 with TRBJ1-2; tentative D call: TRBD1 (6 bases). This CDR3 is built from 13 residues. The germline V gene has CDR1 MNHEY and CDR2 SMNVEV (reference sequence). The ends were cut back, 2 bases at V and 7 bases at J, with 11 bases in the middle.

The CDR3 is CASSLAAGSQETQYF. In DNA form, the CDR3 reads TGTGCCAGCAGCTTAGCGGCGGGGAGCCAAGAGACCCAGTACTTC. The chain has TRBV7-6 and TRBJ2-5; D perhaps matches TRBD2 (6 bases). The V gene lost 0 bases and the J gene lost 1 base, with 9 bases spanning the gap. Per the germline V gene, CDR1 is SGHVS and CDR2 is FNYEAQ. CDR3 length: 15 amino acids.

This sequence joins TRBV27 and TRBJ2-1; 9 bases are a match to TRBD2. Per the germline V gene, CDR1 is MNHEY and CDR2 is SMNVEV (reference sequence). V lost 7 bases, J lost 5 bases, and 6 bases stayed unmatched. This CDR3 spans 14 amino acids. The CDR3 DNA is TGTGCCAGCACCTTTAGCGGGAGCGACAATGAGCAGTTCTTC. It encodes CASTFSGSDNEQFF.

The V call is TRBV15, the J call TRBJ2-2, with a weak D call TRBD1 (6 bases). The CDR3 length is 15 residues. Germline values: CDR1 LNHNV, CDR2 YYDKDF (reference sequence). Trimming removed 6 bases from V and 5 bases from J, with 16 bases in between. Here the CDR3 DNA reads TGTGCCACCAGTAGACGGGACACTTCAACCGGGGAGCTGTTTTTT. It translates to CATSRRDTSTGELFF. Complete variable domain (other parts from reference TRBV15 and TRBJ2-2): DAMVIQNPRYQVTQFGKPVTLSCSQTLNHNVMYWYQQKSSQAPKLLFHYYDKDFNNEADTPDNFQSRRPNTSFCFLDIRSPGLGDTAMYLCATSRRDTSTGELFFGEGSRLTVL.

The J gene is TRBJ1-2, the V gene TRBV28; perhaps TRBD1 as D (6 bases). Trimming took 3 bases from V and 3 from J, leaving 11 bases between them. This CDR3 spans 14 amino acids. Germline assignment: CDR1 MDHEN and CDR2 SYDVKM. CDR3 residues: CASSLGSGDYGYTF. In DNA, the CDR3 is TGTGCCAGCAGTTTGGGGTCAGGGGACTATGGCTACACCTTC.

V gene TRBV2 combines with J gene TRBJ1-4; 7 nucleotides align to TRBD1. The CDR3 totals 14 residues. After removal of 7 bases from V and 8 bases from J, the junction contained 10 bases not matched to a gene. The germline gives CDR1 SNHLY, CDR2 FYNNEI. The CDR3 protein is CASKTGTVGEKLFF. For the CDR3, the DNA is TGTGCCAGCAAAACCGGGACAGTTGGCGAAAAACTGTTTTTT.

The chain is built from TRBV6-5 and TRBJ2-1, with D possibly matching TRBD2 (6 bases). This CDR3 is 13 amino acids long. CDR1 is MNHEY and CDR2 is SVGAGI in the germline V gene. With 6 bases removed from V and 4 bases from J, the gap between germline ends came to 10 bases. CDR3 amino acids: CASRRGLYNEQFF. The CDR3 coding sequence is TGTGCCAGCAGGCGGGGACTTTACAATGAGCAGTTCTTC.